The 24 T cell receptor beta chains below were found in one sample sequenced in a study of cytomegalovirus exposure and HLA in healthy donors. Vbeta (60) and Jbeta (13) primers were used in the PCR. Some clones are missing from TCRdb's copy, which holds only in-frame ones; the method was immunoSEQ multiplex PCR. The top ten clones hold around 3.6% of a sample with 120,000 or so clones, around 80% of them seen once. Sample: PBMCs. These receptors were collected from a man in his thirties or forties in good health and CMV-seronegative.

V gene TRBV9 combines with J gene TRBJ1-4, with 7 bases lining up with TRBD1. The CDR3 runs 16 residues. Germline V gives CDR1 SGDLS, CDR2 YYNGEE. The V segment lost 0 bases and the J segment 3 bases; nucleotides outside the gene matches: 5. CDR3 protein: CASSVDAGQSNEKLFF. In DNA, the CDR3 is TGTGCCAGCAGCGTAGACGCGGGACAGTCTAATGAAAAACTGTTTTTT.

The DNA for the CDR3 is TGTGCCAGCAGCGTAGGCTATAGACAGGGTGCCTACGAGCAGTACTTC. Amino acid sequence: CASSVGYRQGAYEQYF. V gene TRBV9 combines with J gene TRBJ2-7; 7 bases map to TRBD1. The CDR3 loop spans 16 amino acids. Trimming took 0 bases from V and 2 from J; bases not matched to a gene: 8. Germline V gives CDR1 SGDLS, CDR2 YYNGEE.

The gene calls are TRBV10-3 and TRBJ2-2, with 10 bases lining up with TRBD1. The junction had 7 bases not matched to a gene; V was cut back by 4 bases and J by 5 bases. This CDR3 has 16 residues. Germline loops: CDR1 ENHRY, CDR2 SYGVKD. DNA for the CDR3: TGTGCCATCAGTGGAAGACAGGGGGCGAGTACCGGGGAGCTGTTTTTT. Translating it yields CAISGRQGASTGELFF.

The chain uses TRBV7-9 and TRBJ2-3, with 8 bases lining up with TRBD1. The CDR3 loop spans 15 amino acids. Germline-derived CDR1 and CDR2 are SEHNR and FQNEAQ (reference sequence). With 4 bases clipped from V and 0 bases from J, the junction kept 3 bases outside the gene matches. As DNA, the CDR3 is TGTGCCAGCAGCTCGGGACAGGTTAGCACAGATACGCAGTATTTT. Protein: CASSSGQVSTDTQYF.

The V gene is TRBV10-3, the J gene TRBJ1-1; the D is unclear. This CDR3 is 11 amino acids long. V lost 3 bases to trimming and J lost 6 bases, with 5 bases between them. Germline values: CDR1 ENHRY, CDR2 SYGVKD. The CDR3 is CAISDIAEAFF. The CDR3 nucleotides read TGTGCCATCAGTGATATTGCTGAAGCTTTCTTT.

The chain links TRBV5-1 to TRBJ2-7, with TRBD2 matching 8 bases. Germline CDR1 and CDR2: SGHRS and YFSETQ. Unmatched junction bases numbered 9, after V lost 2 bases and J lost 5 bases. The CDR3 runs 15 residues. CDR3 sequence: CASSFPSPAGDEQYF. The CDR3 bases are TGCGCCAGCAGCTTCCCCTCTCCAGCGGGAGACGAGCAGTACTTC.

The CDR3, as DNA: TGTGCCAGCAGCTTGTTACGTGGGCGAGGGGCCAACGTCCTGACTTTC. This translates into CASSLLRGRGANVLTF. The gene calls are TRBV7-3 and TRBJ2-6; no reliable D call. CDR1 SGHTA and CDR2 FQGTGA come from the germline V gene. V dropped 3 bases and J dropped 4 bases, with 13 bases sitting between them. The CDR3 loop spans 16 amino acids.

The V call is TRBV27, the J call TRBJ1-2; D is ambiguous. The length of the CDR3 is 13 residues. V lost 3 bases and J 2 bases, leaving 7 bases between the germline ends. In germline, CDR1 is MNHEY, CDR2 SMNVEV (reference sequence). For the CDR3, the DNA is TGTGCCAGCAGTTTCCGGGAGAACTATGGCTACACCTTC. Translated: CASSFRENYGYTF.

The V call is TRBV7-9, the J call TRBJ2-3, with TRBD1 matching over 7 bases. The CDR3 spans 15 residues. Trimming cost V 1 base and J 4 bases; bases outside gene matches: 5. Germline lookup yields CDR1 SEHNR and CDR2 FQNEAQ (reference sequence). The CDR3 reads CASSLVGTASDTQYF. The CDR3, as DNA: TGTGCCAGCAGCTTAGTCGGGACAGCGTCAGATACGCAGTATTTT.

This chain uses TRBV28 with TRBJ1-1; 9 bases fit TRBD1. The CDR3 totals 16 residues. CDR1 and CDR2 from the germline V gene are MDHEN and SYDVKM. V gave up 5 bases and J gave up 2 bases; unmatched junction bases: 9. CDR3 in DNA: TGTGCCAGCAGTCTACCCCCGGGACAGGGTAACACTGAAGCTTTCTTT. It translates to CASSLPPGQGNTEAFF. Looking up the rest from reference TRBV28 and TRBJ1-1 gives the full variable domain: DVKVTQSSRYLVKRTGEKVFLECVQDMDHENMFWYRQDPGLGLRLIYFSYDVKMKEKGDIPEGYSVSREKKERFSLILESASTNQTSMYLCASSLPPGQGNTEAFFGQGTRLTVV.

The chain has TRBV28 and TRBJ2-1, with a tentative D call TRBD2 (6 bases). This CDR3 is built from 18 residues. Germline V gives CDR1 MDHEN, CDR2 SYDVKM. Trimming took off 1 base at V and 7 bases at J, with 23 bases between the two ends. As DNA, the CDR3 is TGTGCCAGCAGTTTATATGCGATGGGCGGGATAGAAACGAATGAGCAGTTCTTC. It codes for CASSLYAMGGIETNEQFF. Full variable domain (rest looked up from reference TRBV28 and TRBJ2-1): DVKVTQSSRYLVKRTGEKVFLECVQDMDHENMFWYRQDPGLGLRLIYFSYDVKMKEKGDIPEGYSVSREKKERFSLILESASTNQTSMYLCASSLYAMGGIETNEQFFGPGTRLTVL.

The rearrangement joins TRBV2 to TRBJ2-1; the match to TRBD1 covers 7 bases. The J segment lost 0 bases and the V segment lost 8 bases, leaving 7 bases of the junction unmatched. This CDR3 region has 15 residues. Germline V gene sequence: CDR1 SNHLY, CDR2 FYNNEI. Written as DNA, the CDR3 is TGTGCCAGCCGGACGGACAGGAGCTCCTACAATGAGCAGTTCTTC. Its translation is CASRTDRSSYNEQFF.

The chain carries TRBV11-3 and TRBJ2-1; 8 bases agree with TRBD1. Germline V gene lookup returns CDR1 SGHNT and CDR2 YENEEA. This CDR3 is built from 16 residues. V lost 5 bases to trimming and J lost 5 bases; unmatched junction nucleotides: 11. The CDR3 coding sequence is TGTGCCAGCAGCCTGGACGGGACAGGATACAACAATGAGCAGTTCTTC. Translated: CASSLDGTGYNNEQFF.

This chain's CDR3 is CASSLAGANPSNEQFF. The CDR3 DNA is TGTGCCAGCAGCTTAGCCGGAGCGAACCCTAGCAATGAGCAGTTCTTC. This sequence joins TRBV7-2 and TRBJ2-1, with D hard to call. This CDR3 has 16 amino acids. In germline, CDR1 is SGHTA, CDR2 FQGNSA. V was shortened by 0 bases and J by 6 bases, with 15 bases between the two germline ends.

V and J are TRBV7-6 and TRBJ1-2; 9 bases match TRBD1. The CDR3 has 16 amino acids. V was clipped by 5 bases and J by 8 bases; unmatched bases: 15. Germline CDR1 SGHVS, CDR2 FNYEAQ. The CDR3 DNA follows: TGTGCCAGCAGCGCCTCTGGACCGGGACAGGGAGACGGCTACACCTTC. It codes for CASSASGPGQGDGYTF.

This clone has only one observation. The chain is built from TRBV7-9 and TRBJ1-2, with 9 bases that match TRBD1. Germline V CDR1 and CDR2: SEHNR, FQNEAQ (reference sequence). The CDR3 covers 15 residues. V lost 2 bases to trimming and J lost 4 bases; unmatched junction nucleotides: 5. The CDR3 protein is CASSLRGQGFYGYTF. The CDR3 DNA is TGTGCCAGCAGCTTACGGGGACAGGGTTTCTATGGCTACACCTTC. The full variable domain, rest sourced from reference TRBV7-9 and TRBJ1-2, is DTGVSQNPRHKITKRGQNVTFRCDPISEHNRLYWYRQTLGQGPEFLTYFQNEAQLEKSRLLSDRFSAERPKGSFSTLEIQRTEQGDSAMYLCASSLRGQGFYGYTFGSGTRLTVV.

The rearrangement links TRBV18 to TRBJ2-7; 8 bases fit TRBD1. Germline V gives CDR1 KGHSH, CDR2 LQKENI. CDR3 length: 14 amino acids. Trimming at V came to 4 bases and at J to 7 bases, leaving 9 bases not matched to a gene. In DNA form, the CDR3 reads TGTGCCAGCTCACTCGTGACAGGGGTAGGGGAGCAGTACTTC. Protein sequence: CASSLVTGVGEQYF.

V and J are TRBV7-9 and TRBJ2-1; TRBD1 matches 7 bases. The CDR3 length is 16 residues. Germline CDR1 is SEHNR and CDR2 is FQNEAQ (reference sequence). V was pared by 0 bases and J by 8 bases, with 10 bases of the junction left unmatched. The CDR3 protein is CASSLATGQAGDEQFF. CDR3 nucleotide sequence: TGTGCCAGCAGCTTAGCTACTGGACAGGCCGGGGATGAGCAGTTCTTC. Complete variable domain (other parts from reference TRBV7-9 and TRBJ2-1): DTGVSQNPRHKITKRGQNVTFRCDPISEHNRLYWYRQTLGQGPEFLTYFQNEAQLEKSRLLSDRFSAERPKGSFSTLEIQRTEQGDSAMYLCASSLATGQAGDEQFFGPGTRLTVL.

DNA for the CDR3: TGTGCCAGTAGTATTCGATGGGGGCGGGGGGGCCGTTCTGAGACCCAGTACTTC. Its protein product is CASSIRWGRGGRSETQYF. This sequence joins TRBV19 and TRBJ2-5, with 9 bases lining up with TRBD2. J lost 5 bases, V lost 3 bases, and 16 bases had no gene match. Germline V CDR1 and CDR2: LNHDA, SQIVND (reference sequence). The CDR3 runs 18 residues.

CDR3 amino acids: CASRLEPGPMGTQYF. The CDR3 nucleotides are TGTGCAAGTCGCTTAGAGCCGGGTCCCATGGGGACCCAGTACTTC. This chain joins TRBV12-2 and TRBJ2-5; the table assigns TRBD2, which was not confirmed against the DNA. TRBV12-2 is noted as a pseudogene. This CDR3 comprises 15 residues.

This clone was seen a handful of times. V usage is TRBV6-5 and J usage is TRBJ2-2; 10 bases match TRBD1. The CDR3 sequence is 14 residues long. After removal of 10 bases from V and 4 bases from J, the junction contained 6 bases not matched to a gene. Looked up from germline, CDR1 is MNHEY and CDR2 is SVGAGI. CDR3 nucleotides: TGTGCCATCGGGACAGGGGTGAGCACCGGGGAGCTGTTTTTT. Its translation: CAIGTGVSTGELFF.

The V and J genes are TRBV2 and TRBJ2-3; TRBD1 might be the D (6 bases). Trimming pared 3 bases from V and 3 bases from J, leaving 16 bases between. CDR1 and CDR2 (germline): SNHLY, FYNNEI. The CDR3 is 16 residues long. The CDR3 loop reads CASSDSQGSRTDTQYF. DNA for the CDR3: TGTGCCAGCAGTGATAGTCAGGGGAGTCGAACAGATACGCAGTATTTT.

This clone was seen a handful of times. V and J are TRBV28 and TRBJ2-1; TRBD2 matches at 13 bases. Trimming at V came to 5 bases and at J to 7 bases, leaving 2 bases not matched to a gene. The CDR3 sequence is 14 residues long. The germline gives CDR1 MDHEN, CDR2 SYDVKM. In nucleotides, the CDR3 is TGTGCCAGCAGTGGGACTAGCGGGATGAATGAGCAGTTCTTC. This codes for CASSGTSGMNEQFF.

With respect to this clone: Sequence at one end of the junction differs from germline and may be a read error. The rearrangement uses TRBV7-7 and TRBJ2-2, with 9 bases aligning to TRBD1. This CDR3 is 14 amino acids long. CDR1 SSHAT and CDR2 FNYEAQ come from the germline V gene (reference sequence). The CDR3: CASRGTGNTGELLF. CDR3 nucleotides: TGTGCCAGCAGAGGGACAGGGAACACCGGGGAGCTGCTTTTT.